The 25 T cell receptor beta chains presented below share a single source sample, sequenced in a study of cytomegalovirus exposure and HLA in healthy donors. The study ran its PCR with 60 Vbeta and 13 Jbeta primers. Repertoires were generated with immunoSEQ multiplex PCR, while TCRdb's copy carries only in-frame clones and drops some. The repertoire holds approximately 110,000 clones, with roughly 15% as singletons. The material sequenced was PBMCs. The receptors were sampled from a woman under 30 in good health and CMV-seronegative.

The chain combines TRBV7-2 with TRBJ2-7, with TRBD2 matching over 13 bases. Germline V lookup: CDR1 SGHTA, CDR2 FQGNSA. CDR3 length: 15 residues. Trimming at V came to 5 bases and at J to 7 bases, leaving 8 bases not matched to a gene. CDR3: CASSPQALAGGEQYF. In DNA form, the CDR3 reads TGTGCCAGCAGCCCTCAGGCACTAGCGGGAGGGGAGCAGTACTTC.

With respect to this clone: Other DNA sequences in the same sample also yield this CDR3. V usage is TRBV6-5 and J usage is TRBJ2-7; 10 positions agree with TRBD2. The CDR3 runs to 15 residues. The germline CDR1 and CDR2 sequences are MNHEY and SVGAGI. V was pared by 5 bases and J by 1 base, with 5 bases of the junction left unmatched. CDR3 loop: CASSPTSGDSYEQYF. The CDR3 bases are TGTGCCAGCAGTCCTACTAGCGGGGATTCCTACGAGCAGTACTTC.

The chain carries TRBV28 and TRBJ2-7, with 8 bases identical to TRBD1. There are 14 residues in the CDR3. Germline CDR1 MDHEN, CDR2 SYDVKM. V trimming: 4 bases; J trimming: 0 bases; junction bases outside the gene matches: 2. Written as DNA, the CDR3 is TGTGCCAGCAGTTCTACAGGGGGCTCCTACGAGCAGTACTTC. Encoded protein: CASSSTGGSYEQYF. Drawing the rest from reference TRBV28 and TRBJ2-7, the complete variable domain is DVKVTQSSRYLVKRTGEKVFLECVQDMDHENMFWYRQDPGLGLRLIYFSYDVKMKEKGDIPEGYSVSREKKERFSLILESASTNQTSMYLCASSSTGGSYEQYFGPGTRLTVT.

This clone has a handful of counts. The J gene is TRBJ2-3, the V gene TRBV30, with 10 positions matching TRBD1. The ends lost 3 bases at V and 2 bases at J; junction bases unmatched: 2. This CDR3 has 14 amino acids. Germline CDR1 GTSNPN, CDR2 SVGIG (reference sequence). CDR3 loop: CAWSDRGPTDTQYF. Written as DNA, the CDR3 is TGTGCCTGGAGCGACAGGGGGCCCACAGATACGCAGTATTTT.

This chain connects TRBV5-6 to TRBJ1-6; TRBD1 might be the D (5 bases). Trimming left V 3 bases short and J 7 bases short, with 8 bases between. Per germline, CDR1 SGHDT and CDR2 YYEEEE. The CDR3 length is 13 residues. The CDR3: CASSSRQNSPLHF. DNA for the CDR3: TGTGCCAGCAGCTCACGACAGAATTCACCCCTCCACTTT.

This rearrangement joins TRBV7-8 to TRBJ1-3; 7 bases align to TRBD1. In germline, CDR1 is SGHVS, CDR2 FQNEAQ. Unmatched junction bases numbered 6, after V lost 4 bases and J lost 3 bases. There are 15 residues in the CDR3. CDR3 sequence reads: CASSSGTEVGNTIYF. CDR3 coding DNA: TGTGCCAGCAGCTCCGGGACAGAAGTTGGAAACACCATATATTTT. Based on the CDR3 plus reference TRBV7-8 and TRBJ1-3, the full variable domain is GAGVSQSPRYKVAKRGQDVALRCDPISGHVSLFWYQQALGQGPEFLTYFQNEAQLDKSGLPSDRFFAERPEGSVSTLKIQRTQQEDSAVYLCASSSGTEVGNTIYFGEGSWLTVV.

This clone occurred a few times. This rearrangement joins TRBV27 to TRBJ2-5, with D perhaps TRBD1 (6 bases). The CDR3 is 12 amino acids. Trimming took 8 bases from V and 3 from J, leaving 10 bases between them. Germline CDR1 and CDR2: MNHEY and SMNVEV (reference sequence). The CDR3 region is CASGYREETQYF. The DNA of the CDR3 is TGTGCCAGCGGCTACAGGGAAGAGACCCAGTACTTC.

The chain uses TRBV6-5 and TRBJ1-3; the D is unclear. V was pared by 4 bases and J by 4 bases, with 17 bases between. The CDR3 runs 16 residues. In germline, CDR1 is MNHEY, CDR2 SVGAGI. DNA for the CDR3: TGTGCCAGCAGTTTATATAACGGGGTTCCGGGAAACACCATATATTTT. This gives the protein CASSLYNGVPGNTIYF.

The chain is built from TRBV29-1 and TRBJ2-7, with TRBD1 matching over 12 bases. This CDR3 is built from 16 residues. CDR1 and CDR2 from the germline V gene are SQVTM and ANQGSEA. After removal of 0 bases from V and 5 bases from J, the junction contained 8 bases not matched to a gene. This CDR3 reads CSVEDQGGQGANEQYF. The CDR3 nucleotides are TGCAGCGTTGAAGACCAGGGGGGACAGGGGGCTAACGAGCAGTACTTC.

The chain uses TRBV27 and TRBJ1-1; possibly TRBD1 for D (5 bases). The V gene's germline CDR1 is MNHEY and CDR2 SMNVEV (reference sequence). V lost 5 bases and J lost 5, with 12 bases in between. The CDR3 loop spans 13 amino acids. In DNA, the CDR3 is TGTGCCAGCAGTCCGCAGCGGGGGACTGAAGCTTTCTTT. Residues: CASSPQRGTEAFF.

The rearrangement joins TRBV2 to TRBJ1-3; no firm D call. Germline assignment: CDR1 SNHLY and CDR2 FYNNEI. V gave up 11 bases and J gave up 4 bases, with 9 bases separating them. CDR3 length equals 11 residues. This CDR3 is CACGQGNTIYF. The CDR3 coding sequence is TGTGCCTGCGGCCAAGGAAACACCATATATTTT. Looking up the rest from reference TRBV2 and TRBJ1-3 gives the full variable domain: EPEVTQTPSHQVTQMGQEVILRCVPISNHLYFYWYRQILGQKVEFLVSFYNNEISEKSEIFDDQFSVERPDGSNFTLKIRSTKLEDSAMYFCACGQGNTIYFGEGSWLTVV.

The chain employs TRBV9 and TRBJ1-2; TRBD1 aligns across 7 bases. With 0 bases clipped from V and 4 bases from J, the junction kept 3 bases outside the gene matches. Germline V gene lookup returns CDR1 SGDLS and CDR2 YYNGEE. This CDR3 is built from 14 residues. The CDR3 DNA sequence: TGTGCCAGCAGCGTAGGACAGGGACCCTATGGCTACACCTTC. This encodes CASSVGQGPYGYTF.

V gene TRBV10-1 combines with J gene TRBJ1-5; D perhaps matches TRBD1 (6 bases). V gave up 4 bases and J gave up 0 bases, with 7 bases separating them. Germline values: CDR1 WNHNN, CDR2 SYGVQD (reference sequence). The CDR3 extends over 14 amino acids. The CDR3 protein is CASSAGDSNQPQHF. CDR3 nucleotide sequence: TGCGCCAGCAGTGCAGGGGATAGCAATCAGCCCCAGCATTTT.

This rearrangement joins TRBV15 to TRBJ1-1; 10 bases map to TRBD1. CDR3 length: 16 residues. V trimming: 4 bases; J trimming: 0 bases; junction bases outside the gene matches: 5. The germline gives CDR1 LNHNV, CDR2 YYDKDF (reference sequence). Here the CDR3 DNA reads TGTGCCACCAGCACCGGGACAGGGGTTGTGAACACTGAAGCTTTCTTT. It yields the protein CATSTGTGVVNTEAFF.

The genes are TRBV6-4 and TRBJ1-5, with TRBD1 as a possible D gene (6 bases). In germline, CDR1 is MRHNA, CDR2 SNTAGT. The CDR3 contains 15 residues. V lost 6 bases and J lost 3, with 15 bases in between. CDR3 bases: TGTGCCAGCAGCATCGTCTCAGGGGCCAATCAGCCCCAGCATTTT. It yields the protein CASSIVSGANQPQHF.

The rearrangement uses TRBV7-2 and TRBJ1-2, with TRBD1 matching 11 bases. The CDR3 length is 15 residues. J gave up 7 bases and V 1 base, and 5 bases lay outside the gene matches. Germline V gives CDR1 SGHTA, CDR2 FQGNSA. CDR3 protein: CASSLVRDRGSGYTF. DNA for the CDR3: TGTGCCAGCAGCTTAGTTCGGGACAGGGGGTCTGGCTACACCTTC.

This clone turned up a few times. The J gene is TRBJ1-4, the V gene TRBV7-9; TRBD1 aligns across 10 bases. Trimming at V came to 5 bases and at J to 6 bases, leaving 0 bases not matched to a gene. The CDR3 is 13 amino acids. CDR1 is SEHNR, CDR2 FQNEAQ, per germline (reference sequence). The CDR3 spells CASSGTGDEKLFF. CDR3 sequence (DNA): TGTGCCAGCAGCGGGACAGGGGATGAAAAACTGTTTTTT.

For the CDR3, the DNA is TGTGCCAGCAGCAATAACAGGGATCAGCCCCAGCATTTT. Protein sequence: CASSNNRDQPQHF. This chain links TRBV7-9 with TRBJ1-5; a possible D gene is TRBD1 (6 bases). This CDR3 has 13 residues. V lost 5 bases to trimming and J lost 5 bases, with 10 bases between them. Per the germline V gene, CDR1 is SEHNR and CDR2 is FQNEAQ (reference sequence). The full variable domain, rest sourced from reference TRBV7-9 and TRBJ1-5, is DTGVSQNPRHKITKRGQNVTFRCDPISEHNRLYWYRQTLGQGPEFLTYFQNEAQLEKSRLLSDRFSAERPKGSFSTLEIQRTEQGDSAMYLCASSNNRDQPQHFGDGTRLSIL.

CDR3 sequence reads: CASSPGLAGEGETQYF. CDR3 DNA sequence: TGTGCCAGCAGTCCGGGACTAGCGGGAGAAGGAGAGACCCAGTACTTC. This chain joins TRBV2 and TRBJ2-5; 14 nucleotides match TRBD2. The CDR3 is made up of 16 amino acids. The V segment lost 5 bases and the J segment 4 bases; nucleotides outside the gene matches: 6. CDR1 and CDR2 from the germline V gene are SNHLY and FYNNEI.

This chain connects TRBV9 to TRBJ1-2; D may be TRBD1 (6 bases). Trimming took off 0 bases at V and 4 bases at J, with 10 bases between the two ends. The CDR3 is 14 residues long. Germline V gene lookup returns CDR1 SGDLS and CDR2 YYNGEE. Here the CDR3 reads CASSVGEGGYGYTF. The CDR3 region has the DNA TGTGCCAGCAGCGTAGGTGAAGGGGGCTATGGCTACACCTTC. Full variable domain (missing parts from reference TRBV9 and TRBJ1-2): DSGVTQTPKHLITATGQRVTLRCSPRSGDLSVYWYQQSLDQGLQFLIQYYNGEERAKGNILERFSAQQFPDLHSELNLSSLELGDSALYFCASSVGEGGYGYTFGSGTRLTVV.

There are a few counts of this clone. The chain joins TRBV5-8 to TRBJ1-2; D may be TRBD1 (6 bases). Trimming took 3 bases from V and 6 from J, leaving 18 bases between them. The germline V gene has CDR1 SGHTS and CDR2 YDEGEE. The CDR3 consists of 15 residues. The CDR3 sequence is CASSWKGQPLNGYTF. For the CDR3, the DNA is TGTGCCAGCAGCTGGAAAGGACAGCCGCTAAATGGCTACACCTTC.

This clone was observed a few times. The chain recombines TRBV7-2 with TRBJ2-7; 10 bases are a match to TRBD2. The CDR3 loop spans 15 amino acids. Germline values: CDR1 SGHTA, CDR2 FQGNSA. Trimming at V came to 5 bases and at J to 2 bases, leaving 6 bases not matched to a gene. The CDR3 DNA is TGTGCCAGCAGCAAGTCACTAGCGGGGCCCTACGAGCAGTACTTC. Amino acids: CASSKSLAGPYEQYF.

The V call is TRBV2, the J call TRBJ2-1; 13 nucleotides line up with TRBD2. Trimming took 6 bases from V and 7 from J; bases not matched to a gene: 12. CDR3 size: 17 residues. CDR1 and CDR2 (germline): SNHLY, FYNNEI. The CDR3 is CASSVPGLAGKGNEQFF. The CDR3 DNA is TGTGCCAGCAGCGTCCCGGGACTAGCGGGAAAAGGGAATGAGCAGTTCTTC.

The chain couples TRBV5-1 to TRBJ2-4; TRBD2 matches 8 bases. Germline-derived CDR1 and CDR2 are SGHRS and YFSETQ. This CDR3 comprises 14 residues. The J segment lost 6 bases and the V segment lost 0 bases, leaving 2 bases of the junction unmatched. DNA for the CDR3: TGCGCCAGCAGCTTGGCGGGGGGGGGAAACATTCAGTACTTC. It codes for CASSLAGGGNIQYF.

This clone turned up a few times. The genes are TRBV6-6 and TRBJ1-6, with D possibly matching TRBD1 (5 bases). Trimming pared 2 bases from V and 16 bases from J, leaving 15 bases between. Germline V lookup: CDR1 MNHNY, CDR2 SVGAGI (reference sequence). The CDR3 is made up of 13 amino acids. The chain's CDR3 is CASSYTGGGGLHF. For the CDR3, the DNA is TGTGCCAGCAGTTACACGGGTGGGGGAGGTCTCCACTTT.